This entry lists 7 T cell receptor beta chains sequenced from one sample in a study of T-cell reconstitution after alpha-beta-depleted transplantation in children. Library preparation (for TCRbeta) was performed with unique molecular identifiers. TCRdb re-derived calls from the PCR reads in MiXCR, one entry per CDR3 protein. The sample holds around 270,000 distinct CDR3 sequences, 7.5% to 9% seen once. These receptors' antigens are unknown. Findings of the study overall: T-cell numbers and diversity, one year after transplant, stemmed largely from T cells that were newly produced.

Sequences were derived from peripheral blood, sampled 360 days after TCRalphabeta/CD19-depleted stem cell transplant. Receptors originate from a female patient aged 2-15 years who had a stem cell transplant for Fanconi anemia, so the T cells may come from the graft donor.

The chain carries TRBV2 and TRBJ1-2; no reliable D call. CDR3 size: 12 residues. CDR1 is SNHLY, CDR2 FYNNEI, per germline. The ends were cut back, 9 bases at V and 3 bases at J, with 11 bases in the middle. The CDR3 DNA sequence: TGTGCCAGTGAAACAGAGGACTATGGCTACACCTTC. This codes for CASETEDYGYTF.

This clonotype was counted many times. The rearrangement links TRBV9 to TRBJ2-1, with 12 bases identical to TRBD2. The CDR3 consists of 16 residues. Germline values: CDR1 SGDLS, CDR2 YYNGEE. J was trimmed by 6 bases and V by 0 bases; bases with no gene match: 4. CDR3 coding DNA: TGTGCCAGCAGCGTAGGTGCTAGCGGGAGGGGCAATGAGCAGTTCTTC. Its translation is CASSVGASGRGNEQFF.

This clonotype was picked up many times. The rearrangement joins TRBV7-9 to TRBJ1-1; unclear D gene. Between the trimmed V and J ends, which lost 3 bases and 3 bases, there was a span of 8 bases. The CDR3 covers 13 residues. Germline CDR1 SEHNR, CDR2 FQNEAQ (reference sequence). CDR3 protein: CASSLNRDTEAFF. As DNA, the CDR3 is TGTGCCAGCAGCTTGAACCGGGACACTGAAGCTTTCTTT.

This clonotype was counted ten times or more. This sequence joins TRBV2 and TRBJ2-2; D not certain. The length of the CDR3 is 14 residues. The V end was cut by 5 bases, the J end by 7 bases, with 14 bases between. Germline V gives CDR1 SNHLY, CDR2 FYNNEI. CDR3 residues: CASSRTTRSGELFF. In DNA form, the CDR3 reads TGTGCCAGCAGTAGAACCACCAGGAGCGGGGAGCTGTTTTTT. Supplemented by reference TRBV2 and TRBJ2-2, the full variable domain reads EPEVTQTPSHQVTQMGQEVILRCVPISNHLYFYWYRQILGQKVEFLVSFYNNEISEKSEIFDDQFSVERPDGSNFTLKIRSTKLEDSAMYFCASSRTTRSGELFFGEGSRLTVL.

The sample holds many counts of this clonotype. The chain carries TRBV5-1 and TRBJ1-4; D remains unclear. CDR1 SGHRS and CDR2 YFSETQ come from the germline V gene. This CDR3 has 13 amino acids. Trimming cost V 4 bases and J 3 bases, with 7 bases left between them. The CDR3 DNA reads TGCGCCAGCAGCGTGGGGTCTAATGAAAAACTGTTTTTT. This sequence encodes CASSVGSNEKLFF.

This clonotype was seen only a few times. The chain employs TRBV12-3 or TRBV12-4 and TRBJ1-4; no firm D call. The germline V and J ends were trimmed by 7 bases and 7 bases, with 7 bases remaining between them. CDR3 length: 11 residues. The CDR3 region is CASTRGEKLFF. The CDR3 region has the DNA TGTGCCAGCACCCGGGGTGAAAAACTGTTTTTT.

This clonotype was detected many times. The V and J genes are TRBV7-9 and TRBJ1-1; 9 bases are a match to TRBD1. Trimming took 5 bases from V and 1 from J; bases not matched to a gene: 5. The germline V gene encodes CDR1 SEHNR and CDR2 FQNEAQ (reference sequence). This CDR3 comprises 15 residues. This CDR3 reads CASSPPGQGNTEAFF. As DNA, the CDR3 is TGTGCCAGCAGCCCGCCGGGACAGGGGAACACTGAAGCTTTCTTT.